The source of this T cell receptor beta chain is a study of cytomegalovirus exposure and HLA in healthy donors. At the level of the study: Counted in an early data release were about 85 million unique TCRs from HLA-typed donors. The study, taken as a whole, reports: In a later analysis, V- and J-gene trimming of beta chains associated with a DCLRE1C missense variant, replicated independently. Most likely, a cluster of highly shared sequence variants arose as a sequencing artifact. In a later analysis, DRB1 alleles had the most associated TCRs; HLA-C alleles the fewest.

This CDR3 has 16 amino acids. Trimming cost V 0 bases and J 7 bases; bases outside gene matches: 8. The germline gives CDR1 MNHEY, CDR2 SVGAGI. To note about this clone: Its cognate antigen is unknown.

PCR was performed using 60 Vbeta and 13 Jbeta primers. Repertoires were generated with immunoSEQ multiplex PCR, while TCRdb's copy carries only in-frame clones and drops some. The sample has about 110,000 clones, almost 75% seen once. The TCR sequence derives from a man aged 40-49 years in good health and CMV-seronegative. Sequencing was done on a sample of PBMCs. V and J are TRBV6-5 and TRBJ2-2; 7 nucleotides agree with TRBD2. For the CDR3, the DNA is TGTGCCAGCAGTTACTCGACTGGGGGGGAGGGCGGGGAGCTGTTTTTT. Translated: CASSYSTGGEGGELFF.